The 8 T cell receptor beta chains reported below all come from one sample, sequenced in a study of cytomegalovirus exposure and HLA in healthy donors. Primers included in the PCR were 60 Vbeta and 13 Jbeta primers. Method: immunoSEQ multiplex PCR; TCRdb's copy keeps in-frame clones and lacks some. The sample lists roughly 100,000 clones; roughly 80% were seen once. Specimen: PBMCs. These receptor sequences come from a man in his fifties or sixties in good health and CMV-seronegative.

This clone showed up just once. The gene calls are TRBV7-9 and TRBJ1-2; TRBD1 matches at 8 bases. With V trimmed by 3 bases and J by 4 bases, 7 bases remained unmatched. This CDR3 has 15 amino acids. Germline CDR1 is SEHNR and CDR2 is FQNEAQ (reference sequence). CDR3 in amino acids: CASSLATGGGYGYTF. In DNA form, the CDR3 reads TGTGCCAGCAGCTTGGCCACAGGGGGGGGCTATGGCTACACCTTC.

This chain joins TRBV7-9 and TRBJ1-1, with D tentatively TRBD1 (5 bases). The CDR3 is 14 residues long. Deletions cut 0 bases from V and 5 bases from J, with 10 bases between. In germline, CDR1 is SEHNR, CDR2 FQNEAQ (reference sequence). The CDR3 DNA follows: TGTGCCAGCAGCTTAGCAGGGGCGCGGACTGAAGCTTTCTTT. Protein: CASSLAGARTEAFF.

The chain recombines TRBV2 with TRBJ2-3; tentative D call: TRBD2 (6 bases). The germline CDR1 and CDR2 sequences are SNHLY and FYNNEI. The CDR3 has 15 amino acids. Trimming removed 6 bases at V and 11 bases at J, with 24 bases between. CDR3 loop: CASRPPAGLADRQYF. The CDR3 DNA sequence: TGTGCCAGCAGACCCCCGGCGGGGCTAGCTGACAGGCAGTATTTT.

V is TRBV18 and J is TRBJ1-4; 8 bases match TRBD1. V was clipped by 0 bases and J by 11 bases; unmatched bases: 5. Germline loops: CDR1 KGHSH, CDR2 LQKENI. This CDR3 spans 14 amino acids. The DNA for the CDR3 is TGTGCCAGCTCACCACCGGACAGGGCAGGGAAACTGTTTTTT. It translates to CASSPPDRAGKLFF.

The rearrangement links TRBV11-2 to TRBJ1-4, with D possibly matching TRBD1 (6 bases). V lost 1 base to trimming and J lost 8 bases, with 14 bases between them. CDR1 and CDR2 (germline): SGHAT, FQNNGV. This CDR3 region has 15 residues. The chain's CDR3 is CASSLASGGSEKLFF. DNA for the CDR3: TGTGCCAGCAGCTTAGCTAGCGGGGGCTCGGAAAAACTGTTTTTT. Variable domain in full (rest from reference TRBV11-2 and TRBJ1-4): EAGVAQSPRYKIIEKRQSVAFWCNPISGHATLYWYQQILGQGPKLLIQFQNNGVVDDSQLPKDRFSAERLKGVDSTLKIQPAKLEDSAVYLCASSLASGGSEKLFFGSGTQLSVL.

Regarding this clone: Other DNA variants within this sample encode the same CDR3. This chain connects TRBV6-5 to TRBJ2-5, with 8 nucleotides matching TRBD2. J was trimmed by 3 bases and V by 6 bases; bases with no gene match: 9. The CDR3 runs 15 residues. Per the germline V gene, CDR1 is MNHEY and CDR2 is SVGAGI. CDR3 region: CASSYTAGEKETQYF. The CDR3 DNA reads TGTGCCAGCAGCTATACAGCGGGGGAGAAAGAGACCCAGTACTTC.

The J gene is TRBJ2-1, the V gene TRBV7-3; 7 bases are shared with TRBD2. This CDR3 spans 15 amino acids. CDR1 is SGHTA, CDR2 FQGTGA, per germline. The V gene end was trimmed by 3 bases and the J gene end by 3 bases; junction bases not matched to a gene: 5. The CDR3 here is CASSFQRGDYNEQFF. In DNA form, the CDR3 reads TGTGCCAGCAGCTTCCAGCGGGGAGACTACAATGAGCAGTTCTTC.

The chain couples TRBV29-1 to TRBJ1-4; D may be TRBD1 (6 bases). The germline CDR1 and CDR2 sequences are SQVTM and ANQGSEA. CDR3 length: 14 amino acids. V dropped 0 bases and J dropped 8 bases, with 13 bases sitting between them. DNA for the CDR3: TGCAGCGTTGAAGATCTCGGGGGGCGGGAAAAACTGTTTTTT. Amino acids: CSVEDLGGREKLFF.